The 14 T cell receptor beta chains presented below share a single source sample, sequenced in a study of T cell repertoires in ileal Crohn's disease. Sequencing used immunoSEQ multiplex PCR; TCRdb keeps in-frame clones, though not all of them. The sample carries over 5,000 clones, almost 85% recorded once. Specimen: ileal tissue. The receptor set was obtained from an adult with Crohn's disease.

The chain employs TRBV18 and TRBJ2-1; 10 nucleotides line up with TRBD2. J gave up 4 bases and V 5 bases, and 5 bases lay outside the gene matches. Germline V gene lookup returns CDR1 KGHSH and CDR2 LQKENI. This CDR3 contains 15 residues. The CDR3 spells CASSFPSGSYNEQFF. Here the CDR3 DNA reads TGTGCCAGCTCATTCCCTAGCGGGAGTTACAATGAGCAGTTCTTC.

This clone appeared a single time. The chain employs TRBV2 and TRBJ2-7, with 9 bases lining up with TRBD1. Germline-derived CDR1 and CDR2 are SNHLY and FYNNEI. V lost 9 bases and J lost 4; bases outside the gene matches: 13. There are 15 residues in the CDR3. CDR3 sequence (DNA): TGTGCCAGGGGAGAACCGGGACAGGGAAAGTACGAGCAGTACTTC. Amino acids: CARGEPGQGKYEQYF.

The gene calls are TRBV9 and TRBJ2-2; 9 bases map to TRBD2. The ends lost 5 bases at V and 7 bases at J; junction bases unmatched: 9. There are 15 residues in the CDR3. Germline-derived CDR1 and CDR2 are SGDLS and YYNGEE. DNA for the CDR3: TGTGCCAGCAGGAGGACTAGCGAAGCCTTCGGGGAGCTGTTTTTT. Translating gives CASRRTSEAFGELFF.

Only one count was recorded for this clone. V and J are TRBV18 and TRBJ1-4, with D unclear. Trimming pared 1 base from V and 5 bases from J, leaving 17 bases between. Per germline, CDR1 KGHSH and CDR2 LQKENI. This CDR3 is 17 amino acids long. Here the CDR3 DNA reads TGTGCCAGCTCACCACGCGGCTCGGCGGGAGTAAATGAAAAACTGTTTTTT. Its translation: CASSPRGSAGVNEKLFF.

The chain couples TRBV27 to TRBJ2-1; D is uncertain. Between the trimmed V and J ends, which lost 3 bases and 6 bases, there was a span of 3 bases. This CDR3 region has 11 residues. Looked up from germline, CDR1 is MNHEY and CDR2 is SMNVEV (reference sequence). The CDR3 region has the DNA TGTGCCAGCAGTTTCGTCAATGAGCAGTTCTTC. Its protein product is CASSFVNEQFF.

This clone is a singleton in its sample. The chain employs TRBV27 and TRBJ2-7, with 11 bases lining up with TRBD2. Germline V lookup: CDR1 MNHEY, CDR2 SMNVEV (reference sequence). This CDR3 spans 14 amino acids. J gave up 4 bases and V 9 bases, and 8 bases lay outside the gene matches. CDR3 region: CASRGLAVPYEQYF. In DNA, the CDR3 is TGTGCCAGTAGGGGACTAGCGGTCCCTTACGAGCAGTACTTC.

The rearrangement uses TRBV7-3 and TRBJ2-4; 7 bases line up with TRBD2. The germline V gene encodes CDR1 SGHTA and CDR2 FQGTGA. The trim removed 3 bases at V and 5 bases at J, leaving 4 bases unmatched. The CDR3 runs 14 residues. The CDR3 DNA reads TGTGCCAGCAGCTTGGGGGGGAGTGAAAACATTCAGTACTTC. Translated: CASSLGGSENIQYF.

This clone occurred a few times. The rearrangement joins TRBV11-2 to TRBJ2-7, with 12 bases that match TRBD2. The CDR3 runs to 16 residues. Losses at the gene ends were 6 bases for V and 3 bases for J; bases not matched to a gene: 9. Germline values: CDR1 SGHAT, CDR2 FQNNGV. This CDR3 reads CASSYLGTSGLYEQYF. In DNA form, the CDR3 reads TGTGCCAGCAGTTACCTCGGGACTAGCGGGCTCTACGAGCAGTACTTC. Full variable domain (remainder filled in from reference TRBV11-2 and TRBJ2-7): EAGVAQSPRYKIIEKRQSVAFWCNPISGHATLYWYQQILGQGPKLLIQFQNNGVVDDSQLPKDRFSAERLKGVDSTLKIQPAKLEDSAVYLCASSYLGTSGLYEQYFGPGTRLTVT.

V is TRBV5-4 and J is TRBJ1-3; D may be TRBD1 (5 bases). Germline values: CDR1 SGHNT, CDR2 YYREEE (reference sequence). V was cut by 0 bases and J by 2 bases, with 9 bases left in between. CDR3 length: 15 residues. CDR3 in amino acids: CASSLDQGAGNTIYF. As DNA, the CDR3 is TGTGCCAGCAGCTTGGATCAGGGCGCTGGAAACACCATATATTTT.

V gene TRBV27 combines with J gene TRBJ2-7, with D tentatively TRBD1 (6 bases). Germline V CDR1 and CDR2: MNHEY, SMNVEV (reference sequence). The CDR3 has 15 residues. V gave up 5 bases and J gave up 7 bases, with 21 bases separating them. The CDR3: CASSPDLGGRGEQYF. CDR3 nucleotide sequence: TGTGCCAGCAGTCCGGACCTTGGGGGCCGGGGAGAGCAGTACTTC.

The CDR3 sequence is CASSARGGSQDTQYF. The CDR3, as DNA: TGTGCCAGCAGCGCGCGCGGGGGGTCCCAAGATACGCAGTATTTT. V usage is TRBV9 and J usage is TRBJ2-3; 8 bases are a match to TRBD2. Trimming removed 3 bases from V and 5 bases from J; junction bases left unmatched: 8. The CDR3 covers 15 residues. Germline V gene lookup returns CDR1 SGDLS and CDR2 YYNGEE.

This clone has only a few counts. V usage is TRBV6-4 and J usage is TRBJ2-3; D is perhaps TRBD1 (6 bases). In germline, CDR1 is MRHNA, CDR2 SNTAGT. The CDR3 has 14 amino acids. V was clipped by 10 bases and J by 4 bases, with 18 bases between them. In nucleotides, the CDR3 is TGTGCCACCTCGGACTCCTCAGGGGCAGATACGCAGTATTTT. Amino acid sequence: CATSDSSGADTQYF.

The V and J genes are TRBV7-6 and TRBJ1-2; 8 nucleotides match TRBD1. The CDR3 extends over 14 amino acids. Germline V lookup: CDR1 SGHVS, CDR2 FNYEAQ. V was pared by 2 bases and J by 8 bases, with 7 bases of the junction left unmatched. The CDR3 DNA reads TGTGCCAGCAGCTTATGGACAGGGCGTGAGGGCTACACCTTC. Translating it yields CASSLWTGREGYTF.

Turning to this clone: This sample includes further DNA sequences coding for the same CDR3. DNA for the CDR3: TGTGCCAGCAGTCTCTCGGTCAATGAGCAGTTCTTC. This codes for CASSLSVNEQFF. The chain carries TRBV28 and TRBJ2-1, with unresolved D. The CDR3 contains 12 residues. Germline V CDR1 and CDR2: MDHEN, SYDVKM. Trimming removed 5 bases from V and 6 bases from J, with 8 bases in between. The full variable domain, in which reference TRBV28 and TRBJ2-1 provide the parts outside the CDR3, is DVKVTQSSRYLVKRTGEKVFLECVQDMDHENMFWYRQDPGLGLRLIYFSYDVKMKEKGDIPEGYSVSREKKERFSLILESASTNQTSMYLCASSLSVNEQFFGPGTRLTVL.